The 25 T cell receptor beta chains reported below all come from one sample, sequenced in a study of vaccination and CD4 T cells after COVID-19. These receptors have no identified antigens. At the Johns Hopkins FTIC core, DNA taken from cultured CD4+ T cells was sequenced by way of the Oncomine TCR Beta short-read assay. One entry per CDR3 protein results from TCRdb running MiXCR on the PCR reads. The data contain a few thousand distinct CDR3 sequences, about 24% of them singletons. Treatment indicated: roughly 11-day PBMC culture with coronavirus spike peptide pools or control peptides (ViraFEST assay). This sample comprised CD4+ T cells from blood, cultured in vitro, obtained after SARS-CoV-2 vaccination. All receptors come from a human donor who had recovered from COVID-19.

This clonotype appeared a few times. V is TRBV7-2 and J is TRBJ2-1; D not certain. This CDR3 comprises 17 residues. Trimming stripped 0 bases from V and 1 base from J, with 13 bases between. The germline V gene has CDR1 SGHTA and CDR2 FQGNSA. The CDR3 protein is CASSLASYHTSYNEQFF. The CDR3 DNA sequence: TGTGCCAGCAGCTTAGCCAGTTACCATACATCCTACAATGAGCAGTTCTTC.

This clonotype is large within its sample. This chain joins TRBV25-1 and TRBJ1-1; the match to TRBD1 covers 7 bases. The germline gives CDR1 MGHDK, CDR2 SYGVNS. The trim removed 8 bases at V and 0 bases at J, leaving 3 bases unmatched. This CDR3 is built from 13 residues. For the CDR3, the DNA is TGTGCCAGCGTACAGGGGCTGAACACTGAAGCTTTCTTT. Protein sequence: CASVQGLNTEAFF.

This clonotype was observed a few times. The CDR3 reads CASSPDGGYTEAFF. The CDR3 region has the DNA TGTGCCAGCAGCCCCGATGGGGGATACACTGAAGCTTTCTTT. This rearrangement joins TRBV7-9 to TRBJ1-1; perhaps TRBD1 as D (5 bases). The germline CDR1 and CDR2 sequences are SEHNR and FQNEAQ (reference sequence). CDR3 size: 14 residues. V was trimmed by 5 bases and J by 3 bases, leaving 13 bases between them.

This clonotype was picked up a small number of times. The rearrangement uses TRBV4-1 and TRBJ2-7, with 7 bases fitting TRBD2. Looked up from germline, CDR1 is MGHRA and CDR2 is YSYEKL. The V gene end was trimmed by 6 bases and the J gene end by 2 bases; junction bases not matched to a gene: 10. The CDR3 length is 15 residues. The CDR3 bases are TGCGCCAGCAGGCCCGGGCGGGGGACCACCTACGAGCAGTACTTC. Amino acids: CASRPGRGTTYEQYF.

J is TRBJ2-7 and V is TRBV4-1; 9 nucleotides match TRBD1. V shed 4 bases, J shed 5 bases, and the junction held 9 bases outside the gene matches. CDR3 length: 15 amino acids. CDR1 and CDR2 (germline): MGHRA, YSYEKL. The CDR3 spells CASSLTGQGYDEQYF. The DNA of the CDR3 is TGCGCCAGCAGCCTGACGGGACAGGGTTACGACGAGCAGTACTTC.

This clonotype was counted a few times. The rearrangement joins TRBV7-6 to TRBJ2-7; D gene uncertain. The V end was cut by 4 bases, the J end by 0 bases, with 13 bases between. Germline V gene data show CDR1 as SGHVS and CDR2 as FNYEAQ. The CDR3 is made up of 15 amino acids. The CDR3 sequence is CASSSSGRLSYEQYF. CDR3 bases: TGTGCCAGCAGCTCCTCTGGACGGCTCTCCTACGAGCAGTACTTC.

This clonotype was counted only a few times. J is TRBJ2-5 and V is TRBV24-1; TRBD1 is a possible D gene (6 bases). The V end lost 3 bases, the J end lost 2 bases, and 9 bases lay between the germline ends. Germline CDR1 KGHDR, CDR2 SFDVKD. The CDR3 sequence is 14 residues long. The DNA for the CDR3 is TGTGCCACCAGTGATCCGGACAGTCAAGAGACCCAGTACTTC. Encoded protein: CATSDPDSQETQYF.

The chain is built from TRBV19 and TRBJ2-5; D perhaps matches TRBD2 (7 bases). This CDR3 has 14 residues. CDR1 and CDR2 (germline): LNHDA, SQIVND (reference sequence). The V gene lost 7 bases and the J gene lost 4 bases, with 16 bases spanning the gap. CDR3 protein: CASNRGAFRETQYF. CDR3 bases: TGTGCCAGTAATCGGGGGGCCTTTCGAGAGACCCAGTACTTC.

The chain links TRBV6-1 to TRBJ1-2, with 12 bases matching TRBD1. CDR1 is MNHNS and CDR2 is SASEGT in the germline V gene. There are 15 residues in the CDR3. V was clipped by 6 bases and J by 8 bases; unmatched bases: 10. CDR3 nucleotide sequence: TGTGCCAGCAGAACCGGGACAGGGGGCTGGGGCGGCTACACCTTC. Its translation: CASRTGTGGWGGYTF.

The CDR3 nucleotides read TGTGCCAGCAGCCCCGTTTCAGGGGCGAGCAATCAGCCCCAGCATTTT. Protein: CASSPVSGASNQPQHF. The gene calls are TRBV7-2 and TRBJ1-5; tentatively, D is TRBD1 (6 bases). Trimming stripped 5 bases from V and 1 base from J, with 15 bases between. This CDR3 is built from 16 residues. CDR1 and CDR2 (germline): SGHTA, FQGNSA.

This clonotype is categorized as medium-sized. The rearrangement links TRBV7-7 to TRBJ2-5; 8 bases fit TRBD1. Germline assignment: CDR1 SSHAT and CDR2 FNYEAQ (reference sequence). The CDR3 is 14 amino acids. V gave up 1 base and J gave up 5 bases; unmatched junction bases: 3. The CDR3 loop is CASSLGTGLETQYF. CDR3 nucleotide sequence: TGTGCCAGCAGCTTAGGGACAGGGTTGGAGACCCAGTACTTC.

This clonotype is medium-sized by share. The rearrangement links TRBV6-1 to TRBJ2-7, with no clear D. The CDR3 consists of 11 residues. Germline values: CDR1 MNHNS, CDR2 SASEGT. V was shortened by 8 bases and J by 4 bases, with 9 bases between the two germline ends. CDR3 loop: CASAGRYEQYF. DNA of the CDR3: TGTGCCAGCGCCGGGCGGTACGAGCAGTACTTC.

This clonotype is deemed medium-sized. The chain has TRBV7-2 and TRBJ2-5; the D is unclear. V gave up 5 bases and J gave up 5 bases, with 18 bases separating them. This CDR3 has 15 amino acids. Germline-derived CDR1 and CDR2 are SGHTA and FQGNSA. CDR3 DNA: TGTGCCAGCAGCCTCTTGGGCTTAATGGGGGAGACCCAGTACTTC. Residues: CASSLLGLMGETQYF.

The rearrangement joins TRBV6-2 or TRBV6-3 to TRBJ1-5, with TRBD1 matching over 7 bases. Trimming at V came to 2 bases and at J to 9 bases, leaving 7 bases not matched to a gene. From germline, CDR1 is MNHEY and CDR2 SVGEGT. The length of the CDR3 is 14 residues. The CDR3 nucleotides read TGTGCCAGCAGTTACCGCCAGGGGGTCGGGCCCCAGCATTTT. Residues: CASSYRQGVGPQHF.

The chain carries TRBV28 and TRBJ2-7, with a possible D match to TRBD2 (7 bases). Trimming left V 6 bases short and J 4 bases short, with 13 bases between. CDR1 is MDHEN and CDR2 is SYDVKM in the germline V gene. The CDR3 runs 13 residues. The CDR3 is CASRWGGTYEQYF. The DNA of the CDR3 is TGTGCCAGCAGGTGGGGGGGGACATACGAGCAGTACTTC.

This clonotype is judged medium-sized. The chain carries TRBV20-1 and TRBJ1-2, with TRBD1 as a possible D gene (6 bases). V shed 4 bases and J shed 7 bases, with 19 bases lying between them. This CDR3 contains 14 residues. CDR1 is DFQATT and CDR2 is SNEGSKA in the germline V gene (reference sequence). The chain's CDR3 is CSATAGTRAPGYTF. CDR3 nucleotide sequence: TGCAGTGCTACAGCCGGGACAAGGGCTCCTGGCTACACCTTC.

The chain carries TRBV7-9 and TRBJ1-5; 7 bases fit TRBD1. V gave up 4 bases and J gave up 4 bases; unmatched junction bases: 7. Germline lookup yields CDR1 SEHNR and CDR2 FQNEAQ (reference sequence). This CDR3 region has 15 residues. CDR3 DNA: TGTGCCAGCAGCTCTTGGGACAGTTTAAATCAGCCCCAGCATTTT. Translated: CASSSWDSLNQPQHF.

This rearrangement joins TRBV24-1 to TRBJ1-5; no clear D. V was shortened by 3 bases and J by 5 bases, with 4 bases between the two germline ends. There are 12 residues in the CDR3. Germline CDR1 is KGHDR and CDR2 is SFDVKD. This CDR3 reads CATSDRDQPQHF. CDR3 nucleotide sequence: TGTGCCACCAGTGATCGGGATCAGCCCCAGCATTTT.

The table lists this clonotype with a count of one. CDR3 sequence: CASRRDRNTGELFF. CDR3 bases: TGTGCCAGCAGGCGGGACAGAAACACCGGGGAGCTGTTTTTT. The rearrangement links TRBV7-3 to TRBJ2-2, with D perhaps matching TRBD1 (7 bases). This CDR3 has 14 amino acids. V lost 6 bases, J lost 2 bases, and 10 bases lay in between. In germline, CDR1 is SGHTA, CDR2 FQGTGA.

This chain links TRBV28 with TRBJ1-5; 10 bases are a match to TRBD1. The length of the CDR3 is 16 residues. Germline V gene data show CDR1 as MDHEN and CDR2 as SYDVKM. The trim removed 4 bases at V and 6 bases at J, leaving 9 bases unmatched. The CDR3 region is CASSSIRTGGGQPQHF. CDR3 bases: TGTGCCAGCAGTTCCATACGGACAGGGGGAGGTCAGCCCCAGCATTTT.

This clonotype showed up just a few times. The rearrangement links TRBV25-1 to TRBJ1-2; a possible D gene is TRBD1 (6 bases). This CDR3 region has 14 residues. V gave up 5 bases and J gave up 4 bases, with 14 bases separating them. CDR1 is MGHDK, CDR2 SYGVNS, per germline. The CDR3 DNA reads as TGTGCCAGCAGTAAGGCGGGGGCAGGCTATGGCTACACCTTC. It encodes CASSKAGAGYGYTF.

This clonotype was observed a few times. The chain combines TRBV6-2 or TRBV6-3 with TRBJ2-7; TRBD2 aligns across 10 bases. Germline V gives CDR1 MNHEY, CDR2 SVGEGT. V shed 2 bases and J 1 base; nucleotides not matched to a gene: 8. CDR3 length: 17 residues. The CDR3 DNA sequence: TGTGCCAGCAGTTACGAGAGCGGGGGGGCTTTGTCCTACGAGCAGTACTTC. It yields the protein CASSYESGGALSYEQYF.

This chain joins TRBV10-3 and TRBJ2-7; 8 bases match TRBD1. Per the germline V gene, CDR1 is ENHRY and CDR2 is SYGVKD. With 1 base clipped from V and 0 bases from J, the junction kept 11 bases outside the gene matches. This CDR3 has 18 amino acids. The CDR3 nucleotides read TGTGCCATCAGTGAGTGGGGGGACAGGTCGGGGAGCTCCTACGAGCAGTACTTC. It encodes CAISEWGDRSGSSYEQYF.

The table lists this clonotype with a few counts. The genes are TRBV7-9 and TRBJ1-1, with unresolved D. CDR1 is SEHNR, CDR2 FQNEAQ, per germline (reference sequence). The length of the CDR3 is 15 residues. The V and J ends lost 0 bases and 1 base respectively, with 9 bases between them. The CDR3 loop is CASSLAWAGNTEAFF. The CDR3 DNA is TGTGCCAGCAGCTTAGCTTGGGCCGGGAACACTGAAGCTTTCTTT.

This clonotype was seen a handful of times. This chain connects TRBV10-3 to TRBJ1-2, with 8 bases identical to TRBD1. Per germline, CDR1 ENHRY and CDR2 SYGVKD. The CDR3 has 13 residues. V shed 6 bases, J shed 10 bases, and the junction held 10 bases outside the gene matches. The CDR3 sequence: CAIRLGQGNSYTF. In DNA, the CDR3 is TGTGCCATCAGACTTGGACAGGGTAATTCCTACACCTTC.